The next 3 T cell receptor beta chains were all read from a single sample in a study of T cells in narcolepsy. The protocol was immunoSEQ multiplex PCR, while the TCRdb copy is restricted to in-frame clones and leaves out a portion. The table has some 29,000 clones, about 90% seen once. Sequenced input: memory (CD45RA-) CD4+ T cells from blood. The receptors were gathered from a human donor in good health.

The V gene is TRBV11-2, the J gene TRBJ1-2, with D uncertain. V lost 6 bases and J 5 bases, leaving 7 bases between the germline ends. CDR1 and CDR2 from the germline V gene are SGHAT and FQNNGV. The CDR3 is made up of 11 amino acids. CDR3 loop: CASSYSYGYTF. The CDR3 DNA reads TGTGCCAGCAGTTACTCTTATGGCTACACCTTC.

V usage is TRBV7-2 and J usage is TRBJ1-3; no clear D gene. The germline gives CDR1 SGHTA, CDR2 FQGNSA. This CDR3 contains 13 residues. Trimming removed 1 base from V and 4 bases from J, with 5 bases in between. The CDR3, as DNA: TGTGCCAGCAGCTTAGGGGCGGGAAACACCATATATTTT. Residues: CASSLGAGNTIYF. Based on the CDR3 plus reference TRBV7-2 and TRBJ1-3, the full variable domain is GAGVSQSPSNKVTEKGKDVELRCDPISGHTALYWYRQSLGQGLEFLIYFQGNSAPDKSGLPSDRFSAERTGGSVSTLTIQRTQQEDSAVYLCASSLGAGNTIYFGEGSWLTVV.

The CDR3: CASSLPPTGRNEQYF. For the CDR3, the DNA is TGTGCCAGCAGTTTACCACCGACAGGGAGAAACGAGCAGTACTTC. The rearrangement joins TRBV6-6 to TRBJ2-7; the match to TRBD1 covers 7 bases. Germline CDR1 MNHNY, CDR2 SVGAGI (reference sequence). V shed 4 bases and J 5 bases; nucleotides not matched to a gene: 11. The CDR3 contains 15 residues.